Included here is one T cell receptor beta chain sequence, with context. The CDR3 runs 13 residues. Germline CDR1 ENHRY, CDR2 SYGVKD. V trimming: 10 bases; J trimming: 2 bases; junction bases outside the gene matches: 5. These data originate in a study of blood T cell repertoires in COVID-19. Study background: COVID-19 samples collected from the United States, Italy and Spain covered acute and convalescent phases. From T cells, B-cell-depleted T cells, or PBMCs came the material, which was cDNA or gDNA.

Original processing notes: Researchers report that nucleated cell counts were estimated from reference gene primer amplification. Profiled with immunoSEQ multiplex PCR; TCRdb holds only in-frame clones, not every one. Clone size and the V and J calls come from that table; the DNA yielded D and trimming. Altogether roughly 80,000 clones are present, 60% to 80% being singletons, with the ten largest covering around 9.5%. The sequence was obtained from a human donor in a cohort sampled during active COVID-19. Sequencing input: peripheral blood. The rearrangement joins TRBV10-3 to TRBJ1-3, with 7 bases that match TRBD1. CDR3 bases: TGTGCCACCCAGGACAGGACTGGAAACACCATATATTTT. This codes for CATQDRTGNTIYF.